This is a list of T cell receptor beta chains from one sample in a study of T cell responses to AZD1222 COVID-19 vaccine. Sequencing used immunoSEQ multiplex PCR; TCRdb keeps in-frame clones, though not all of them. This table holds over 70,000 clones, approximately 88% found once. The specimen was peripheral blood, collected on day 0 of AZD1222 vaccination. These receptors were taken from an adult in good health. CDR3s include the opening cysteine and the closing phenylalanine or tryptophan. Fields, in order: D gene, clone size, J gene, V gene, CDR3 protein, CDR3 DNA. The D gene is left open where the match is weak. Clone size is not always given. Where it is, it says once, few, many or a class for expanded clones.

TRBD1	.	TRBJ1-2	TRBV3-1/TRBV3-2	CASSQDLSGTGRSYTF	TGTGCCAGCAGCCAAGATCTTTCCGGGACAGGTCGAAGCTACACCTTC
.	.	TRBJ2-3	TRBV27	CASSLWAFRGGGLSTDTQYF	TGTGCCAGCAGTTTATGGGCTTTCAGGGGAGGAGGTTTGAGCACAGATACGCAGTATTTT
.	.	TRBJ1-1	TRBV13	CASSLTGEAFF	TGTGCCAGCAGCTTAACAGGAGAAGCTTTCTTT
.	.	TRBJ2-1	TRBV30	CAWSGRGVWFF	TGTGCCTGGAGTGGTAGGGGAGTTTGGTTCTTC
TRBD1	.	TRBJ1-4	TRBV9	CASSAAGGGEATNEKLFF	TGTGCCAGCAGCGCGGCAGGGGGCGGTGAGGCGACTAATGAAAAACTGTTTTTT
.	.	TRBJ2-5	TRBV23-1	CASSQGGPELETQYF	TGCGCCAGCAGTCAAGGGGGACCTGAGTTGGAGACCCAGTACTTC
.	.	TRBJ2-2	TRBV27	CASSLFLQGGSAGELFF	TGTGCCAGCAGTTTATTCCTCCAGGGTGGCTCTGCCGGGGAGCTGTTTTTT
TRBD1	.	TRBJ2-7	TRBV18	CASSPGDSYEQYF	TGTGCCAGCTCACCAGGGGACAGCTACGAGCAGTACTTC
TRBD2	.	TRBJ2-7	TRBV11-2	CASSLGAGGNKPWLYEQYF	TGTGCCAGCAGCTTAGGGGCGGGAGGGAATAAACCCTGGTTGTACGAGCAGTACTTC
.	once	TRBJ1-1	TRBV30	CAWNRNTEAFF	TGTGCCTGGAATCGGAACACTGAAGCTTTCTTT
TRBD1	.	TRBJ1-1	TRBV28	CASSSGQGTEAFF	TGTGCCAGCAGTTCCGGACAGGGCACTGAAGCTTTCTTT
.	once	TRBJ2-2	TRBV19	CASSIATGELFF	TGTGCCAGTAGTATAGCCACCGGGGAGCTGTTTTTT
TRBD2	.	TRBJ2-1	TRBV11-3	CASSLDGREGRDEQFF	TGTGCCAGCAGCTTAGATGGCCGGGAGGGCCGGGATGAGCAGTTCTTC
.	.	TRBJ1-4	TRBV6-5	CASTRPGATNEKLFF	TGTGCCAGCACCAGACCGGGAGCAACTAATGAAAAACTGTTTTTT
.	.	TRBJ1-4	TRBV28	CASSLFRPIGKNEKLFF	TGTGCCAGCAGTTTATTTCGCCCGATTGGAAAGAATGAAAAACTGTTTTTT
TRBD1	.	TRBJ1-2	TRBV2	CASRVPGQSAGNHGYTF	TGTGCCAGCAGGGTCCCGGGACAGTCGGCGGGTAACCATGGCTACACCTTC
.	many	TRBJ1-1	TRBV4-3	CASSQARGGTEAFF	TGCGCCAGCAGCCAAGCTAGGGGTGGCACTGAAGCTTTCTTT
.	once	TRBJ2-3	TRBV2	CASSDDFTDTQYF	TGTGCCAGCAGTGACGACTTCACAGATACGCAGTATTTT
.	.	TRBJ2-2	TRBV6-1	CASSEGRGDTGELFF	TGTGCCAGCAGTGAGGGCAGGGGTGACACCGGGGAGCTGTTTTTT
.	.	TRBJ2-3	TRBV5-1	CASSLAKLGADTQYF	TGCGCCAGCAGCTTGGCCAAGCTGGGGGCAGATACGCAGTATTTT
.	.	TRBJ2-1	TRBV5-4	CASSLEGAYNEQFF	TGTGCCAGCAGCTTGGAGGGAGCCTACAATGAGCAGTTCTTC
.	.	TRBJ2-1	TRBV19	CASSTTADNEQFF	TGTGCCAGTAGTACGACAGCAGACAATGAGCAGTTCTTC
.	.	TRBJ1-2	TRBV7-2	CASSVGGNNYGYTF	TGTGCCAGCAGCGTGGGGGGGAATAACTATGGCTACACCTTC
.	.	TRBJ2-3	TRBV27	CASREGRWQYF	TGTGCCAGCAGGGAGGGACGTTGGCAGTATTTT
.	.	TRBJ1-2	TRBV25-1	CASSEYWGSGYTF	TGTGCCAGCAGTGAATATTGGGGTTCCGGCTACACCTTC
TRBD1	.	TRBJ2-2	TRBV19	CASSRTGVNTGELFF	TGTGCCAGTAGCCGAACAGGGGTGAACACCGGGGAGCTGTTTTTT
.	.	TRBJ1-3	TRBV6-5	CASRTLNSGNTIYF	TGTGCCAGCAGGACACTTAACTCTGGAAACACCATATATTTT
TRBD2	.	TRBJ2-1	TRBV5-6	CASSLALAGLGNEQFF	TGTGCCAGCAGCTTGGCTCTAGCGGGATTGGGGAATGAGCAGTTCTTC
.	once	TRBJ1-5	TRBV6-2/TRBV6-3	CASSPDFGQPQHF	TGTGCCAGCAGCCCGGACTTTGGGCAGCCCCAGCATTTT
.	.	TRBJ2-1	TRBV7-3	CASSLIPNGEQFF	TGTGCCAGCAGCTTAATTCCCAACGGTGAGCAGTTCTTC
.	.	TRBJ2-2	TRBV7-2	CASSRRGRGLTGELFF	TGTGCCAGCAGCCGCCGTGGAAGGGGCCTCACCGGGGAGCTGTTTTTT
.	few	TRBJ2-5	TRBV19	CASSPAGGIGETQYF	TGTGCCAGTAGTCCCGCCGGGGGAATCGGCGAGACCCAGTACTTC
.	.	TRBJ2-7	TRBV18	CASSPNSDYEQYF	TGTGCCAGCTCACCTAATAGCGACTACGAGCAGTACTTC
.	.	TRBJ1-4	TRBV18	CASSPEGREKLFF	TGTGCCAGCTCACCGGAGGGGCGTGAAAAACTGTTTTTT
TRBD2	once	TRBJ2-5	TRBV30	CAWSVMAGGETQYF	TGTGCCTGGAGTGTAATGGCGGGAGGGGAGACCCAGTACTTC
TRBD2	.	TRBJ2-1	TRBV7-3	CASSLSISSGRASEQFF	TGTGCCAGCAGCTTAAGTATTTCTAGCGGGAGGGCCTCTGAGCAGTTCTTC
TRBD2	.	TRBJ2-7	TRBV5-1	CASSPGASGNGDEQYF	TGCGCCAGCAGCCCCGGGGCTAGCGGGAACGGGGACGAGCAGTACTTC
TRBD2	.	TRBJ2-2	TRBV10-3	CAISENFRLADANTGELFF	TGTGCCATCAGTGAGAACTTTAGGCTAGCGGACGCGAACACCGGGGAGCTGTTTTTT
.	.	TRBJ2-7	TRBV9	CASSVDGTYEQYF	TGTGCCAGCAGCGTAGATGGGACCTACGAGCAGTACTTC
.	.	TRBJ2-1	TRBV5-1	CASSLEGHREQFF	TGCGCCAGCAGCTTGGAGGGCCACAGGGAGCAGTTCTTC
.	.	TRBJ2-7	TRBV5-4	CASSFGQLYEQYF	TGTGCCAGCAGCTTCGGACAGCTCTACGAGCAGTACTTC
.	.	TRBJ2-3	TRBV7-9	CASSFGGTDTQYF	TGTGCCAGCAGCTTCGGAGGGACCGATACGCAGTATTTT
.	.	TRBJ1-1	TRBV7-2	CASSSFRGEAFF	TGTGCCAGCAGCTCCTTTCGGGGAGAAGCTTTCTTT
.	.	TRBJ1-3	TRBV7-2	CASSLPPGPGNTIYF	TGTGCCAGCAGCTTGCCTCCAGGGCCTGGAAACACCATATATTTT
.	.	TRBJ2-7	TRBV20-1	CSASLAVPYEQYF	TGCAGTGCTAGTTTGGCGGTACCCTACGAGCAGTACTTC
.	.	TRBJ2-7	TRBV18	CASSPPGAEQYF	TGTGCCAGCTCACCACCTGGGGCCGAGCAGTACTTC
TRBD2	.	TRBJ2-7	TRBV27	CASSRLGAGGWEQYF	TGTGCCAGCAGCCGCCTGGGGGCGGGAGGGTGGGAGCAGTACTTC